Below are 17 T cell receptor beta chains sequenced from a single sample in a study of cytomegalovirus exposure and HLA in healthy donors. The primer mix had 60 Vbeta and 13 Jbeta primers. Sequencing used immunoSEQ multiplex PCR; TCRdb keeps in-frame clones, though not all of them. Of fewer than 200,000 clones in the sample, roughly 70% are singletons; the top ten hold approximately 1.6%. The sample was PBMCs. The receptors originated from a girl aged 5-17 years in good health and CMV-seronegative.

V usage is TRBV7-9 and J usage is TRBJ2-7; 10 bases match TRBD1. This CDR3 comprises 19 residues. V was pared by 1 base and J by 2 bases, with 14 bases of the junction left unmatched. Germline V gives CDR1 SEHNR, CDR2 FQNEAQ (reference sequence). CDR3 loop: CASSLVPGQGMEETYEQYF. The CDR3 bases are TGTGCCAGCAGCTTAGTCCCGGGACAGGGGATGGAAGAGACCTACGAGCAGTACTTC.

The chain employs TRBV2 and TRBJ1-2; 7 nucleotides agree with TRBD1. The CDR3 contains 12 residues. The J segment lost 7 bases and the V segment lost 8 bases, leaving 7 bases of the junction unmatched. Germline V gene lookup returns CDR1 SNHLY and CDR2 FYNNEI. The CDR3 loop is CASDRVNGGYTF. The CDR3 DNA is TGTGCCAGCGACAGGGTTAACGGTGGCTACACCTTC.

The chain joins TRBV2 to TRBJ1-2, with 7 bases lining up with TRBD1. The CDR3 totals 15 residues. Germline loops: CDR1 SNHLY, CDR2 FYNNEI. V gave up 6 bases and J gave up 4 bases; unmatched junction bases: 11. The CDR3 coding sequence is TGTGCCAGCAGAAGACGAGACAGGGACCCCTATGGCTACACCTTC. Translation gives CASRRRDRDPYGYTF.

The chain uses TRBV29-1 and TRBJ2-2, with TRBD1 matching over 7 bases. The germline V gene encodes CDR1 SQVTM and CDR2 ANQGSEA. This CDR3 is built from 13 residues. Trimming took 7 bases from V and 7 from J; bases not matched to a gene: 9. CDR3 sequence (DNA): TGCAGCGCCGTCAGACAGGGTGACGGGGAGCTGTTTTTT. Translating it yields CSAVRQGDGELFF.

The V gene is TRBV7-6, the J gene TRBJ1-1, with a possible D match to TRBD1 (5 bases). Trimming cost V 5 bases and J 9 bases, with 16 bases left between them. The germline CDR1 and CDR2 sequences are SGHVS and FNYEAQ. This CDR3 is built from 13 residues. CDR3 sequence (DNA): TGTGCCAGCAGCCCGACGGCGTGGGGCAAAGCTTTCTTT. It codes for CASSPTAWGKAFF.

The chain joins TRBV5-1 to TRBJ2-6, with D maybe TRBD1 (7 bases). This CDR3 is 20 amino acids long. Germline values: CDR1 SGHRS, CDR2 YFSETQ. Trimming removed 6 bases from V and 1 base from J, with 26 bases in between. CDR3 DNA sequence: TGCGCCAGCACGGAGCAGGGGGGCCTACTAAGTCCGTCTGGGGCCAACGTCCTGACTTTC. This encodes CASTEQGGLLSPSGANVLTF.

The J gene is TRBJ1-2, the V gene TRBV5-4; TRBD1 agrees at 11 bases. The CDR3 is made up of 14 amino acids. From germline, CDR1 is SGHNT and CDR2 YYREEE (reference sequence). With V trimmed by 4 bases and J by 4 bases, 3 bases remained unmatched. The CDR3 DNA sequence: TGTGCCAGCAGCCCAGGGACAGGGGGCTATGGCTACACCTTC. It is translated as CASSPGTGGYGYTF.

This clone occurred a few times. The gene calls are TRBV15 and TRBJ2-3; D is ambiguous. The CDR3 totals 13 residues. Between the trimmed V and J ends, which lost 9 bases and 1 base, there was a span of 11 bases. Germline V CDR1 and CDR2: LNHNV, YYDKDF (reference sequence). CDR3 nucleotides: TGTGCCACTGCGAGCATTGGCACAGATACGCAGTATTTT. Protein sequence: CATASIGTDTQYF.

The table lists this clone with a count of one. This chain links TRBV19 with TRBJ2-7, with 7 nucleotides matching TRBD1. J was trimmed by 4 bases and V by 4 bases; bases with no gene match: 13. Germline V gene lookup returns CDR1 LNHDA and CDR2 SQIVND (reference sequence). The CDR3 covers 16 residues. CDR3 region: CASSKTTDRVPYEQYF. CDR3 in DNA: TGTGCCAGTAGTAAAACCACTGACAGGGTCCCTTACGAGCAGTACTTC.

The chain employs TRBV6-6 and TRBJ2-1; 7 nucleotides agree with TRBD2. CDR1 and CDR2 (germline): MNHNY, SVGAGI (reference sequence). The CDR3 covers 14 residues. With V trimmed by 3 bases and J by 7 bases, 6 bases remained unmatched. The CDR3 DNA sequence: TGTGCCAGCAGTTATACGGGACTAAATAATGAGCAGTTCTTC. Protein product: CASSYTGLNNEQFF.

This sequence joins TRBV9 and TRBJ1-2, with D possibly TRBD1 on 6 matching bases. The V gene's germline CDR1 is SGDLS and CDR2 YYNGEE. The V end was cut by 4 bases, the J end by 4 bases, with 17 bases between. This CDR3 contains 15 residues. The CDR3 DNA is TGTGCCAGCAGCTTCTCAGGGGAGATGGGCTATGGCTACACCTTC. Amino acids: CASSFSGEMGYGYTF.

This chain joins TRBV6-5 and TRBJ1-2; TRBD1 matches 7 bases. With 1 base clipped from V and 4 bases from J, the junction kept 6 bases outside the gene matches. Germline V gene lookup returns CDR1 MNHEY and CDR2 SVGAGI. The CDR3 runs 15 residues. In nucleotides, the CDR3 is TGTGCCAGCAGTTACTACAGGGGTTCAGTCTATGGCTACACCTTC. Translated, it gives CASSYYRGSVYGYTF.

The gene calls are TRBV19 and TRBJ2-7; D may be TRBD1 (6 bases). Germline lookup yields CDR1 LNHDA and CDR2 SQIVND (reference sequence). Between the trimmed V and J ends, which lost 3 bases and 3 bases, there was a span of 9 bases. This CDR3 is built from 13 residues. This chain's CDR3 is CASSMEQGYEQYF. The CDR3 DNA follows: TGTGCCAGTAGTATGGAACAGGGCTACGAGCAGTACTTC.

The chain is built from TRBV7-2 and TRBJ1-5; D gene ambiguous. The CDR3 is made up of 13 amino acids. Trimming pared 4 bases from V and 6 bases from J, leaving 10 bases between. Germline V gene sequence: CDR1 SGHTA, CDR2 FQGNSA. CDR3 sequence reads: CASSSSRGQPQHF. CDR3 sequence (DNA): TGTGCCAGCAGCTCGTCCCGGGGTCAGCCCCAGCATTTT.

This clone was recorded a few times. CDR3 sequence (DNA): TGTGCCAGCGGGCCGGGACAGGGGTACGATGAGCAGTTCTTC. This translates into CASGPGQGYDEQFF. The rearrangement links TRBV13 to TRBJ2-1; 10 nucleotides align to TRBD1. CDR1 is PRHDT, CDR2 FYEKMQ, per germline (reference sequence). This CDR3 region has 14 residues. V gave up 8 bases and J gave up 8 bases; unmatched junction bases: 9.

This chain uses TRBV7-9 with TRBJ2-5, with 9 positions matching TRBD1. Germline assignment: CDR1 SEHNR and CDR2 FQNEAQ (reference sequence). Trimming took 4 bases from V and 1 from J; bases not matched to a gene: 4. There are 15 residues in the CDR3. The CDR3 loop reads CASSSPGQGQETQYF. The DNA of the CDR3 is TGTGCCAGCAGCTCCCCGGGACAGGGCCAAGAGACCCAGTACTTC.

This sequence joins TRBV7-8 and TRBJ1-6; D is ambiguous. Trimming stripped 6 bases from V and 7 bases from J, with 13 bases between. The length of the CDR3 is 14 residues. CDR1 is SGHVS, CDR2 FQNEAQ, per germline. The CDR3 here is CASSQEAANSPLHF. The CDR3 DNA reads TGTGCCAGCAGTCAGGAGGCAGCAAATTCACCCCTCCACTTT.